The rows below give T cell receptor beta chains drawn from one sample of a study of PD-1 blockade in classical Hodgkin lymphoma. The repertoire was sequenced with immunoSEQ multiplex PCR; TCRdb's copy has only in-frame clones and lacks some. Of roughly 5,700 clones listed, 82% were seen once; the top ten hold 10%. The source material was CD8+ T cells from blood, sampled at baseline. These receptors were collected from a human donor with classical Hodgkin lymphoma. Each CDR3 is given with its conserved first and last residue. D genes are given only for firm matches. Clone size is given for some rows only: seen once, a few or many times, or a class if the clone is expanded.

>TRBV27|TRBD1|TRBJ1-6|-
TGTGCCAGCAGGGAGAAGACAGGGGTTTATTCACCCCTCCACTTT
CASREKTGVYSPLHF
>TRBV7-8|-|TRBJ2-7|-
TGTGCCAGCAGCTTAACGCGACGCCTGCCGGGACGAGCCCCAACCGTACCCTACGAGCAGTACTTC
CASSLTRRLPGRAPTVPYEQYF
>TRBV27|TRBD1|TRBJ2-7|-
TGTGCCAGCAGTCCAGGGGGACCGGGACAGGGACCCTACGAGCAGTACTTC
CASSPGGPGQGPYEQYF
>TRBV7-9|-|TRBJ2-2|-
TGTGCCAGCAGCGCAATTGGAAACACCGGGGAGCTGTTTTTT
CASSAIGNTGELFF
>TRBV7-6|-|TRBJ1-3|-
TGTGCCAGCAGCTTAGACAGCACTTCCACTGGAAACACCATATATTTT
CASSLDSTSTGNTIYF
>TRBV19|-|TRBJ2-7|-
TGTGCCAGTAGTGCACAGGGAAGCGAGCAGTACTTC
CASSAQGSEQYF
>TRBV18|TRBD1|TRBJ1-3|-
TGTGCCAGCTCACCACGTCAGGGGGCAAACACCATATATTTT
CASSPRQGANTIYF
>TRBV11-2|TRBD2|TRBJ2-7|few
TGTGCCAGCAGCTTAGCGGGGGGTTACTACGAGCAGTACTTC
CASSLAGGYYEQYF
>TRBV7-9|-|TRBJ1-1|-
TGTGCCAGCGCAACACCAGGGGCCTCCGAAGCTTTCTTT
CASATPGASEAFF
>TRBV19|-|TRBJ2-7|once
TGTGCCAGTAGTATAGGGGGAGGTGGATTCTACGAGCAGTACTTC
CASSIGGGGFYEQYF
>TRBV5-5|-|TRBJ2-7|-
TGTGCCAGCAGCTTGCTCGGTGCAGAAACCTACGAGCAGTACTTC
CASSLLGAETYEQYF
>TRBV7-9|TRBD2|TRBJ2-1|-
TGTGCCAGCAGCCCGGGACTAGGCGTATACAATGAGCAGTTCTTC
CASSPGLGVYNEQFF
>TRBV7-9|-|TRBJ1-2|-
TGTGCCAGCAGCCCGGTCGGCAGCCAGGATGGCTACACCTTC
CASSPVGSQDGYTF
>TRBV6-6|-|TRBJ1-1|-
TGTGCCAGCAGCCCGACAGGGAACACTGAAGCTTTCTTT
CASSPTGNTEAFF
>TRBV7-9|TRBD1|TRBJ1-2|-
TGTGCCAGCAGCTTACCAGACAGGGAGAATGGCTACACCTTC
CASSLPDRENGYTF
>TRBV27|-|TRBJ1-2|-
TGTGCCAGCAGGGGGGCGGCAGGCTACACCTTC
CASRGAAGYTF
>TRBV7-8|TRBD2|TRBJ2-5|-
TGTGCCAGCAGCCCCATAGCGGGGGGCCAAGAGACCCAGTACTTC
CASSPIAGGQETQYF
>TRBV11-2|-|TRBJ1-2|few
TGTGCCAGCAGCCCGTCGGTGGTTGGCTACACCTTC
CASSPSVVGYTF
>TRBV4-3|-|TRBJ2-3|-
TGCGCCAGCAGCCAAGAACCCGCGTCAGATACGCAGTATTTT
CASSQEPASDTQYF
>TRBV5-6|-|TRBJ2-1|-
TGTGCCAGCAGCCCGGAAAGGGAGAACCCGAATGAGCAGTTCTTC
CASSPERENPNEQFF
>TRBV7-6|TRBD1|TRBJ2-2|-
TGTGCCAGCAGCCGGCCGGGACAGGGTATCGCCGGGGAGCTGTTTTTT
CASSRPGQGIAGELFF
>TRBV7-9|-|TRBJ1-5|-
TGTGCCAGCAGCTTAGGTGTAAGAACGGGTCCCCAGCCCCAGCATTTT
CASSLGVRTGPQPQHF
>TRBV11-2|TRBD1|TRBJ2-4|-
TGTGCCAGCAGCTTAGAGATTGCGGGACAGGGGGTTCAGTACTTC
CASSLEIAGQGVQYF
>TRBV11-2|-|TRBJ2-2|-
TGTGCCAGCAGGTGGACCGGGGAGCTGTTTTTT
CASRWTGELFF
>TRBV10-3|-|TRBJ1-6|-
TGTGCCATCAGTGTCAGCGGCTCCTATAATTCACCCCTCCACTTT
CAISVSGSYNSPLHF
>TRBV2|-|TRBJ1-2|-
TGTGCCAGCAGTGAAGCTTGGGGGCCCGGAGTGAGCGGCTACACCTTC
CASSEAWGPGVSGYTF
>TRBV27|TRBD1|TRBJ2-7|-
TGTGCCAGCAGTAGGACAGGGGCAGTCTACGAGCAGTACTTC
CASSRTGAVYEQYF
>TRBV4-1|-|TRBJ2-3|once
TGCGCCAGCAGCGCAAGATTATATGAGGGTACGCAGTATTTT
CASSARLYEGTQYF
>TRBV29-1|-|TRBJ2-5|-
TGCAGCGTTGAATTCTCGGGCCTCCAAGAGACCCAGTACTTC
CSVEFSGLQETQYF
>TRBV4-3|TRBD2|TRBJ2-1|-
TGCGCCAGCAGCCAAGATTTCCTAGCGGGGGAGCAGTTCTTC
CASSQDFLAGEQFF
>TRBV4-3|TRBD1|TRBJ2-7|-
TGCGCCAGCAGCCTCGACAGGGGGCAGTACGAGCAGTACTTC
CASSLDRGQYEQYF
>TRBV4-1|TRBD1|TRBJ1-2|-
TGCGCCAGCAGCGGAGGACAGGGGGAGGTCTATGGCTACACCTTC
CASSGGQGEVYGYTF
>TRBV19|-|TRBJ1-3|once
TGTGCCAGTAGTATTGGGGCGGCGAGCTCTGGAAACACCATATATTTT
CASSIGAASSGNTIYF
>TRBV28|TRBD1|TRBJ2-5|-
TGTGCCAGCAGCAGGGGGCAGTTTAGCGGGACCCAGTACTTC
CASSRGQFSGTQYF
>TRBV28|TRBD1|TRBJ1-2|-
TGTGCCAGCAGGGAAACAGGGGGCGCCGACTATGGCTACACCTTC
CASRETGGADYGYTF
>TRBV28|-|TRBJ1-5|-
TGTGCCAGCAGTTTCTGGGGACAAACGGGCCAGCCCCAGCATTTT
CASSFWGQTGQPQHF
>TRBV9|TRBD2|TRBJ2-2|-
TGTGCCAGCAGCGGACTAGCGGGGTGGAACACCGGGGAGCTGTTTTTT
CASSGLAGWNTGELFF
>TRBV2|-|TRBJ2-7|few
TGTGCCAGCAGTGCTGGGGCGGGGCAGTACTTC
CASSAGAGQYF
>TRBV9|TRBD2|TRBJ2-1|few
TGTGCCAGCGCGCCAGGCATCCTCAGCGGGGGGTACAATGAGCAGTTCTTC
CASAPGILSGGYNEQFF
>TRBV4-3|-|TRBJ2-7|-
TGCGCCAGCAGCCAAGATCGTATGGAGCAGTACTTC
CASSQDRMEQYF
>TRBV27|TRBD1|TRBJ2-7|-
TGTGCCAGCAGTTTTCAGACCGGACAGGGGCCATTCGAGCAGTACTTC
CASSFQTGQGPFEQYF
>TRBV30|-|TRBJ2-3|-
TGTGCCTGGTACGACAGGAGCACAGATACGCAGTATTTT
CAWYDRSTDTQYF
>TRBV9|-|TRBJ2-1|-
TGTGCCAGCAGCGTCCCTGACACTGACAATGAGCAGTTCTTC
CASSVPDTDNEQFF
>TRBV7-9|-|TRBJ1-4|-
TGTGCCAGCTCTGACAGCCGGTCCGGTGAAAAACTGTTTTTT
CASSDSRSGEKLFF
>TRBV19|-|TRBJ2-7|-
TGTGCCAGTAGTATAGATTTCCAGTTCTACGAGCAGTACTTC
CASSIDFQFYEQYF
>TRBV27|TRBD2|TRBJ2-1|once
TGTGCCAGCAGTTTATTCTTGGGAGCGGGGGGCATGAATGAGCAGTTCTTC
CASSLFLGAGGMNEQFF
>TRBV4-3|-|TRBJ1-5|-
TGCGCCAGCAGCCAAGATGTCGGCAGCAATCAGCCCCAGCATTTT
CASSQDVGSNQPQHF
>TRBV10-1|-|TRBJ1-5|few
TGCGCCAGCAGTGAGTCGATGCCGGTCCGCTTTGGTCAGCCCCAGCATTTT
CASSESMPVRFGQPQHF
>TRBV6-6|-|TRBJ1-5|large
TGTGCCAGCACCCTAACAGAGAGCAATCAGCCCCAGCATTTT
CASTLTESNQPQHF
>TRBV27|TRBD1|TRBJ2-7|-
TGTGCCAGCAAAGCAGGGGGCTCCTACGAGCAGTACTTC
CASKAGGSYEQYF
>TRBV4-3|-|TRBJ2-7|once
TGCGCCAGCAGCCGCGTGGGTTGGGGAGAGGGCTACGAGCAGTACTTC
CASSRVGWGEGYEQYF
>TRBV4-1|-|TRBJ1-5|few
TGCGCCAGCAGCCAAGATTCACGGCTGAATCAGCCCCAGCATTTT
CASSQDSRLNQPQHF
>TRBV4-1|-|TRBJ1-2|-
TGCGCCAGCAGCCAAGATCACGGGATGGAGGGCTACACCTTC
CASSQDHGMEGYTF
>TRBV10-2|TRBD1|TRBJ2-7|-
TGCGCCAGCAGTTTACCGGGACAGGGCCTCTACGAGCAGTACTTC
CASSLPGQGLYEQYF
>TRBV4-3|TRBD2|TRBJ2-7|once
TGCGCCAGCAGCCAAGAAGCAGCGGGGGGTCGCCCCCAGAGGTACTTC
CASSQEAAGGRPQRYF
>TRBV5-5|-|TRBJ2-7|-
TGTGCCAGCAGCTTTGGGAGCTCCTACGAGCAGTACTTC
CASSFGSSYEQYF